These 30 T cell receptor beta chains were sequenced from one sample in a study of response to subunit inactivated influenza vaccine. TCRdb fed the RT-PCR reads into MiXCR, producing one record per CDR3 protein. The sample has 400,000 to 550,000 distinct CDR3 sequences, about 25% seen once; the top ten hold 1.5% to 2%. Sequencing was performed on CD4+ T cells sorted from PBMCs, taken 5 days after vaccination. The receptors shown here come from a man aged 50 to 60 who received an inactivated influenza vaccine.

Comment on this clonotype: At one end the junction does not follow the germline gene, possibly because of a read error. The genes are TRBV29-1 and TRBJ2-1; tentatively, D is TRBD1 (5 bases). The CDR3 has 12 residues. CDR1 SQVTM and CDR2 ANQGSEA come from the germline V gene. The DNA of the CDR3 is TGCAGCGTTGATACCCCAGGGAATGCGCAGTTCTTC. Translation gives CSVDTPGNAQFF.

This chain's CDR3 is CASGVGSNQETQYF. The DNA of the CDR3 is TGTGCCAGCGGCGTCGGATCGAATCAAGAGACCCAGTACTTC. J is TRBJ2-5 and V is TRBV28, with no clear D. The germline CDR1 and CDR2 sequences are MDHEN and SYDVKM. CDR3 length: 14 residues. V was clipped by 8 bases and J by 2 bases, with 15 bases between them.

This clonotype was seen more than once but under ten times. V usage is TRBV5-1 and J usage is TRBJ2-3; maybe TRBD2 (5 bases). The CDR3 runs 14 residues. Germline values: CDR1 SGHRS, CDR2 YFSETQ. The germline V and J ends were trimmed by 0 bases and 5 bases, with 10 bases remaining between them. CDR3 sequence: CASSLESGRDTQYF. DNA of the CDR3: TGCGCCAGCAGCTTGGAGTCGGGGAGAGATACGCAGTATTTT.

The sample holds a few counts of this clonotype. J is TRBJ2-5 and V is TRBV7-2; tentatively, D is TRBD2 (6 bases). The CDR3 sequence is 16 residues long. In germline, CDR1 is SGHTA, CDR2 FQGNSA. Trimming removed 6 bases from V and 0 bases from J, with 17 bases in between. Written as DNA, the CDR3 is TGTGCCAGCAGTCTTAACCTAGCGCTGTACCAAGAGACCCAGTACTTC. This sequence encodes CASSLNLALYQETQYF.

This chain joins TRBV15 and TRBJ2-3; D is undetermined. Trimming left V 0 bases short and J 5 bases short, with 6 bases between. The CDR3 consists of 13 residues. CDR1 and CDR2 (germline): LNHNV, YYDKDF (reference sequence). The CDR3 region is CATSRDQEDTQYF. CDR3 bases: TGTGCCACCAGCAGAGATCAGGAAGATACGCAGTATTTT.

The chain joins TRBV11-2 to TRBJ2-5, with TRBD2 identical over 7 bases. The V segment lost 5 bases and the J segment 1 base; nucleotides outside the gene matches: 7. The CDR3 extends over 15 amino acids. From germline, CDR1 is SGHAT and CDR2 FQNNGV. In DNA form, the CDR3 reads TGTGCCAGCAGCCCGGGGAGGGGTGGCCAAGAGACCCAGTACTTC. It yields the protein CASSPGRGGQETQYF.

This clonotype was found a few times. The chain recombines TRBV10-3 with TRBJ2-2, with D hard to call. Germline values: CDR1 ENHRY, CDR2 SYGVKD. V was cut by 4 bases and J by 0 bases, with 9 bases left in between. The length of the CDR3 is 15 residues. The CDR3 protein is CAISGAASNTGELFF. In nucleotides, the CDR3 is TGTGCCATCAGTGGTGCGGCCTCGAACACCGGGGAGCTGTTTTTT.

In nucleotides, the CDR3 is TGTGCCAGCAGCTTATTTAGCGGGAGTCTGGCAGATACGCAGTATTTT. It codes for CASSLFSGSLADTQYF. This chain links TRBV7-2 with TRBJ2-3; 9 positions match TRBD2. The length of the CDR3 is 16 residues. Germline V lookup: CDR1 SGHTA, CDR2 FQGNSA. With V trimmed by 2 bases and J by 4 bases, 7 bases remained unmatched.

The V and J genes are TRBV20-1 and TRBJ2-1; 7 bases line up with TRBD1. CDR1 DFQATT and CDR2 SNEGSKA come from the germline V gene (reference sequence). The CDR3 totals 14 residues. J was trimmed by 3 bases and V by 1 base; bases with no gene match: 3. CDR3 DNA sequence: TGCAGTGCTAGAGCCAGACAGGGCTACAATGAGCAGTTCTTC. This gives the protein CSARARQGYNEQFF.

This clonotype was detected a few times. The gene calls are TRBV12-3 or TRBV12-4 and TRBJ1-2, with D possibly TRBD1 on 5 matching bases. The germline V and J ends were trimmed by 4 bases and 1 base, with 10 bases remaining between them. The CDR3 length is 14 residues. CDR3 nucleotide sequence: TGTGCCAGCAGTTCCATAGGGGTTAACTATGGCTACACCTTC. It yields the protein CASSSIGVNYGYTF.

The genes are TRBV12-3 or TRBV12-4 and TRBJ1-2; 8 bases are a match to TRBD1. The V segment lost 6 bases and the J segment 0 bases; nucleotides outside the gene matches: 6. The CDR3 totals 15 residues. CDR3 nucleotide sequence: TGTGCCAGCAGCCCTCGACAGGGGACTAACTATGGCTACACCTTC. Its translation: CASSPRQGTNYGYTF.

The genes are TRBV6-2 or TRBV6-3 and TRBJ2-5; 8 nucleotides agree with TRBD2. With 2 bases clipped from V and 5 bases from J, the junction kept 1 base outside the gene matches. The CDR3 is 13 residues long. Looked up from germline, CDR1 is MNHEY and CDR2 is SVGEGT. The CDR3 here is CASSYPGGETQYF. The CDR3 nucleotides read TGTGCCAGCAGTTACCCGGGAGGGGAGACCCAGTACTTC.

This clonotype came up a few times. CDR3 coding DNA: TGTGCCAGCAATCCAATAGCGGGACCCTACGAGCAGTACTTC. Amino acids: CASNPIAGPYEQYF. The rearrangement links TRBV6-1 to TRBJ2-7; 8 bases agree with TRBD2. Germline values: CDR1 MNHNS, CDR2 SASEGT. Trimming cost V 7 bases and J 2 bases; bases outside gene matches: 7. This CDR3 spans 14 amino acids.

This clonotype showed up many times. V usage is TRBV29-1 and J usage is TRBJ2-1, with D uncertain. Trimming pared 1 base from V and 0 bases from J, leaving 7 bases between. CDR3 length equals 14 residues. CDR1 is SQVTM and CDR2 is ANQGSEA in the germline V gene. The DNA for the CDR3 is TGCAGCGTTGAAGGGCCTAGCTCCTACAATGAGCAGTTCTTC. Translated: CSVEGPSSYNEQFF.

This clonotype has a handful of counts. The J gene is TRBJ2-7, the V gene TRBV4-2; D perhaps matches TRBD2 (5 bases). The CDR3 spans 15 residues. Trimming cost V 4 bases and J 2 bases, with 15 bases left between them. Germline V CDR1 and CDR2: LGHNA, YNFKEQ. CDR3 amino acids: CASSREGTPPYEQYF. CDR3 coding DNA: TGTGCCAGCAGCCGCGAGGGAACTCCTCCCTACGAGCAGTACTTC.

The chain is built from TRBV15 and TRBJ2-1, with 7 bases identical to TRBD2. Trimming took 0 bases from V and 3 from J; bases not matched to a gene: 2. The CDR3 has 15 residues. Germline CDR1 and CDR2: LNHNV and YYDKDF (reference sequence). The CDR3 here is CATSRDGGIYNEQFF. The DNA for the CDR3 is TGTGCCACCAGCAGAGACGGGGGGATCTACAATGAGCAGTTCTTC. Drawing the rest from reference TRBV15 and TRBJ2-1, the complete variable domain is DAMVIQNPRYQVTQFGKPVTLSCSQTLNHNVMYWYQQKSSQAPKLLFHYYDKDFNNEADTPDNFQSRRPNTSFCFLDIRSPGLGDTAMYLCATSRDGGIYNEQFFGPGTRLTVL.

This clonotype has more than one count but fewer than ten. The chain has TRBV5-1 and TRBJ2-3; 7 bases are shared with TRBD1. There are 15 residues in the CDR3. The trim removed 5 bases at V and 1 base at J, leaving 7 bases unmatched. In germline, CDR1 is SGHRS, CDR2 YFSETQ. The CDR3 DNA follows: TGCGCCAGCAGTGACAGGGTAGCTGGCACAGATACGCAGTATTTT. This sequence encodes CASSDRVAGTDTQYF. Supplemented by reference TRBV5-1 and TRBJ2-3, the full variable domain reads KAGVTQTPRYLIKTRGQQVTLSCSPISGHRSVSWYQQTPGQGLQFLFEYFSETQRNKGNFPGRFSGRQFSNSRSEMNVSTLELGDSALYLCASSDRVAGTDTQYFGPGTRLTVL.

The chain is built from TRBV20-1 and TRBJ2-3; D gene unclear. Between the trimmed V and J ends, which lost 4 bases and 6 bases, there was a span of 8 bases. Germline lookup yields CDR1 DFQATT and CDR2 SNEGSKA (reference sequence). CDR3 length: 11 residues. The CDR3 reads CSATQLDTQYF. As DNA, the CDR3 is TGCAGTGCTACTCAACTGGATACGCAGTATTTT.

The table lists this clonotype with a few counts. V is TRBV7-8 and J is TRBJ2-1; D is possibly TRBD2 (7 bases). V lost 4 bases and J 1 base, leaving 17 bases between the germline ends. Germline lookup yields CDR1 SGHVS and CDR2 FQNEAQ. This CDR3 has 17 amino acids. Here the CDR3 DNA reads TGTGCCAGCAGCTCGGGACGGCGGGGGCGATCCTACAATGAGCAGTTCTTC. Translation gives CASSSGRRGRSYNEQFF.

This clonotype has more than one count but fewer than ten. The rearrangement links TRBV20-1 to TRBJ2-3; 11 bases map to TRBD2. Germline-derived CDR1 and CDR2 are DFQATT and SNEGSKA (reference sequence). This CDR3 has 17 residues. CDR3 region: CRAVGGTSGLSPDTQYF. DNA of the CDR3: TGCAGGGCGGTCGGGGGGACTAGCGGTCTCTCGCCCGATACGCAGTATTTT.

The gene calls are TRBV27 and TRBJ2-1, with 8 bases fitting TRBD2. J gave up 2 bases and V 3 bases, and 3 bases lay outside the gene matches. The CDR3 sequence is 15 residues long. Per germline, CDR1 MNHEY and CDR2 SMNVEV (reference sequence). The CDR3 spells CASSLRGAPYNEQFF. The CDR3 DNA follows: TGTGCCAGCAGTTTGCGGGGGGCCCCCTACAATGAGCAGTTCTTC.

V is TRBV4-3 and J is TRBJ2-2; 8 bases match TRBD2. This CDR3 has 16 residues. From germline, CDR1 is LGHNA and CDR2 YSLEER. With 2 bases clipped from V and 4 bases from J, the junction kept 6 bases outside the gene matches. CDR3 bases: TGCGCCAGCAGCCAAAGCGGGAGAGGGGGCACCGGGGAGCTGTTTTTT. Protein: CASSQSGRGGTGELFF.

The V gene is TRBV7-9, the J gene TRBJ1-5, with D tentatively TRBD1 (5 bases). V lost 5 bases to trimming and J lost 9 bases, with 20 bases between them. The CDR3 is made up of 15 amino acids. The germline V gene encodes CDR1 SEHNR and CDR2 FQNEAQ (reference sequence). The CDR3 DNA follows: TGTGCCAGCAGCGGTACGGGGACCGCAATTTGGCCCCAGCATTTT. The encoded protein is CASSGTGTAIWPQHF.

V and J are TRBV5-6 and TRBJ1-1; the D gene is possibly TRBD1 (5 bases). Trimming shortened V by 5 bases and J by 7 bases, and 12 bases separated the two germline ends. The CDR3 sequence is 12 residues long. Per germline, CDR1 SGHDT and CDR2 YYEEEE. CDR3 protein: CASSRDFGEAFF. The CDR3 DNA sequence: TGTGCCAGCAGTAGGGACTTCGGTGAAGCTTTCTTT.

The rearrangement links TRBV2 to TRBJ1-1, with D uncertain. Germline V CDR1 and CDR2: SNHLY, FYNNEI. The CDR3 length is 12 residues. Trimming removed 6 bases from V and 6 bases from J, with 11 bases in between. This CDR3 is CASRGEGPEAFF. CDR3 DNA: TGTGCCAGCAGGGGAGAGGGCCCTGAAGCTTTCTTT. The whole variable domain, filled in from reference TRBV2 and TRBJ1-1, reads EPEVTQTPSHQVTQMGQEVILRCVPISNHLYFYWYRQILGQKVEFLVSFYNNEISEKSEIFDDQFSVERPDGSNFTLKIRSTKLEDSAMYFCASRGEGPEAFFGQGTRLTVV.

This clonotype was found a few times. This sequence may be a read error, since a much larger clone differs from it by one base. This sequence joins TRBV7-3 and TRBJ2-1, with D unclear. Germline V lookup: CDR1 SGHTA, CDR2 FQGTGA. The germline V and J ends were trimmed by 5 bases and 6 bases, with 8 bases remaining between them. The CDR3 contains 12 residues. CDR3 sequence reads: CASSVGTNEQFF. DNA of the CDR3: TGTGCCAGCAGCGTAGGCACCAATGAGCAGTTCTTC.

This clonotype was seen a few times. V usage is TRBV15 and J usage is TRBJ2-7, with D possibly matching TRBD1 (6 bases). CDR3 length equals 14 residues. The V gene's germline CDR1 is LNHNV and CDR2 YYDKDF (reference sequence). The V gene lost 1 base and the J gene lost 5 bases, with 12 bases spanning the gap. The chain's CDR3 is CATSRVQGWDEQYF. In DNA form, the CDR3 reads TGTGCCACCAGCAGAGTGCAGGGGTGGGACGAGCAGTACTTC.

The chain uses TRBV7-2 and TRBJ2-1; 9 nucleotides agree with TRBD2. The CDR3 length is 15 residues. Germline CDR1 is SGHTA and CDR2 is FQGNSA. The V and J ends lost 6 bases and 7 bases, in that order; junction bases with no gene match: 10. The CDR3 loop is CASSRIAGVVNEQFF. CDR3 nucleotide sequence: TGTGCCAGCAGTCGTATAGCGGGAGTGGTGAATGAGCAGTTCTTC.

This clonotype was picked up a small number of times. CDR3 sequence: CSVGRSSGAQETQYF. For the CDR3, the DNA is TGCAGCGTTGGGAGGTCGTCAGGGGCCCAAGAGACCCAGTACTTC. The chain recombines TRBV29-1 with TRBJ2-5, with D possibly matching TRBD1 (6 bases). The CDR3 loop spans 15 amino acids. Germline CDR1 SQVTM, CDR2 ANQGSEA. V was pared by 4 bases and J by 1 base, with 16 bases between.

The chain links TRBV6-2 or TRBV6-3 to TRBJ2-7, with D maybe TRBD1 (6 bases). The ends were cut back, 11 bases at V and 6 bases at J, with 23 bases in the middle. Germline V CDR1 and CDR2: MNHEY, SVGEGT. This CDR3 region has 14 residues. The CDR3: CAAKTGHHVTEQYF. In nucleotides, the CDR3 is TGTGCCGCTAAAACGGGACACCACGTTACCGAGCAGTACTTC.